Ten or more counts support the clone carrying this T cell receptor (beta chain). Its antigen is not identified. CD8+CD57+ cell expansion had been shown by flow cytometry in patients chosen for sequencing. The data belong to a study of CD8+CD57+ T cells in acquired aplastic anemia. At the level of the study: The DNA of sorted CD4+ and CD8+ cells averaged 3.2 ug. The study, taken as a whole, reports: CD8+ Simpson's diversity in patients was not significantly different from that in controls.

The germline gives CDR1 SGHTA, CDR2 FQGTGA. Trimming left V 4 bases short and J 15 bases short, with 19 bases between. This CDR3 has 13 residues. TCR beta VDJ and CDR3 were profiled, and genomic DNA was the template. Using its own MiXCR run on the reads, TCRdb lists one record per CDR3 protein. Seen here are a few hundred thousand distinct CDR3 sequences, around a third observed once, and the top ten hold approximately 0.82%. The V call is TRBV7-3, the J call TRBJ2-1; no reliable D call. This TCR was recovered from a human donor with aplastic anemia. Sequencing was carried out using sorted CD4+, CD8+, or CD8+CD57+ T cells (not recorded which) from PBMCs. The CDR3 DNA follows: TGTGCCAGCAGCTCCCCTCTTGGGCAGTCTCTGTTCTTC. This translates into CASSSPLGQSLFF.